This is a list of T cell receptor beta chains from one sample in a study of human T cells and chemical hapten exposure. One entry per CDR3 protein, called by TCRdb with MiXCR from the RACE reads. The table shows tens of thousands of distinct CDR3 sequences, with 10% occurring only once. The material sequenced was whole blood, taken in connection with sensitization to the hapten diphenylcyclopropenone (DPC). These receptors were collected from a man over 45 with alopecia areata. Some clones in this sample may be carry-over from other donors' samples. Both conserved end residues are part of each CDR3. The D gene is left open where the match is weak. Size is stated for part of the rows, as once, few or many counts, or as a class when the clone is expanded.

clone size	D gene	V gene	J gene	CDR3 DNA	CDR3 protein
many	TRBD1	TRBV10-3	TRBJ1-5	TGTGCCATCAGTCAGGGGGAGCAGCCCCAGCATTTT	CAISQGEQPQHF
.	TRBD1	TRBV7-9	TRBJ1-1	TGTGCCAGCAGCTTGACAGGGGTAGACACTGAAGCTTTCTTT	CASSLTGVDTEAFF
few	.	TRBV5-1	TRBJ2-2	TGCGCCAGCAGCTTGGTTGGAGGCACCGGGGAGCTGTTTTTT	CASSLVGGTGELFF
many	TRBD1	TRBV5-1	TRBJ2-7	TGCGCCAGCAGCTCGGGACAGGACGCCTACGAGCAGTACTTC	CASSSGQDAYEQYF
.	.	TRBV20-1	TRBJ2-1	TGCAGTACCTCGCAGGGGGGGGCTGGTTACAATGAGCAGTTCTTC	CSTSQGGAGYNEQFF
many	TRBD2	TRBV4-1	TRBJ2-7	TGCGCCAGCAGACCTCTAGCGGGAGGGCCAGTCCACGAGCAGTACTTC	CASRPLAGGPVHEQYF
many	TRBD1	TRBV7-2	TRBJ1-1	TGTGCCAGCAGCTTAGACAGGGGCGGGGAAGCTTTCTTT	CASSLDRGGEAFF
many	TRBD2	TRBV18	TRBJ2-1	TGTGCCAGCTCACCGCCTGGGCCACCGGGGAGGGGTGAGCAGTTCTTC	CASSPPGPPGRGEQFF
many	TRBD2	TRBV4-1	TRBJ2-1	TGCGCCAGCAGCCCGGCCGGGACTAGCCCCTACAATGAGCAGTTCTTC	CASSPAGTSPYNEQFF
.	.	TRBV12-3/TRBV12-4	TRBJ2-1	TGTGCGACAAAACGGACCAGCTACAATGAGCAGTTCTTC	CATKRTSYNEQFF
.	.	TRBV5-1	TRBJ2-1	TGCGCCAGCAGCTTGGGCTCCCTAGCTAGTGAGCAGTTCTTC	CASSLGSLASEQFF
many	.	TRBV13	TRBJ2-3	TGTGCCAGCAGCAACTCTAGGAGAGGTACAGATACGCAGTATTTT	CASSNSRRGTDTQYF
.	TRBD2	TRBV7-3	TRBJ2-1	TGTGCCAGCAGCTTAAGCTGGCTAGCGGGAAGAGTTGAGCAGTTCTTC	CASSLSWLAGRVEQFF
.	TRBD2	TRBV6-5	TRBJ2-1	TGTACCAGCCAGACTAGCGGAGTTACAATGAAGCAGTTCTTC	CTSQTSGVTMKQFF
many	.	TRBV9	TRBJ1-3	TGTGCCAGCAGCGTGTCTGGAAACACCACATATTTT	CASSVSGNTTYF
.	.	TRBV6-1	TRBJ2-1	TGTGCCACCGACGGGGGCGACGGGAGCTCCTACAATGAGCAGTTCTTC	CATDGGDGSSYNEQFF
many	.	TRBV6-2/TRBV6-3	TRBJ1-5	TGTGCCAGCAGTTACTCACGGTATCAGCCCCAGCATTTT	CASSYSRYQPQHF
medium-sized	.	TRBV28	TRBJ2-3	TGTGCCAGCAGTTTACGGGAGAAGCGATCGTATTCAGATACGCAGTATTTT	CASSLREKRSYSDTQYF
.	TRBD2	TRBV5-1	TRBJ2-2	TGCGCCAGCAGGCGGGAGGCCACCACCGGGGAGCTGTTTTTT	CASRREATTGELFF
.	.	TRBV29-1	TRBJ2-7	TGCAGCTTTTGCCTGGCAGGAGACTACGAGCAGTACTTC	CSFCLAGDYEQYF
few	TRBD1	TRBV12-3/TRBV12-4	TRBJ1-2	TGTGCCAGCAGTTCCGGGGCAGGGGGCGCGGATGGCTACACCTTC	CASSSGAGGADGYTF
few	TRBD1	TRBV20-1	TRBJ1-1	TGCAGTGCTGGAAACAGGGGGACTGAAGCTTTCTTT	CSAGNRGTEAFF
many	.	TRBV7-9	TRBJ2-7	TGTGCCAGCAGCTTAACCGGCGGGTCCTACGAGCAGTACTTC	CASSLTGGSYEQYF
many	TRBD1	TRBV5-1	TRBJ2-7	TGCGCCAGCGCAAACGGGGGACAGGCCCTCGGGGAGCAGTACTTC	CASANGGQALGEQYF
.	TRBD2	TRBV7-9	TRBJ2-1	TGTGCCAGCAGCTTAGGGACTAGCGTCTACAATGAGCAGTTCTTC	CASSLGTSVYNEQFF
few	.	TRBV29-1	TRBJ2-7	TGCAGCGTTGGTCAGGGGCTCGACGAGCAGTACTTC	CSVGQGLDEQYF
few	.	TRBV28	TRBJ1-6	TGTGCCAGCAGCCTTAATTCACCCCTCCACTTT	CASSLNSPLHF
many	.	TRBV7-9	TRBJ2-1	TGTGCCAGCAGCTTAGCGGGGATTGGGTACAATGAGCAGTTCTTC	CASSLAGIGYNEQFF
many	.	TRBV20-1	TRBJ2-3	TGCAGTGCCGCGGGGACTTTGAAGACAGATACGCAGTATTTT	CSAAGTLKTDTQYF
many	TRBD2	TRBV3-1	TRBJ2-7	TGTGCCAGCAGCCCGGGACTAGCGGGAACCTACGAGCAGTACTTC	CASSPGLAGTYEQYF
.	TRBD1	TRBV6-5	TRBJ2-2	TGTGCCAGCAGTTACGTGGGGACAGGGGAAGACGGGGAGCTGTTTTTT	CASSYVGTGEDGELFF
many	.	TRBV5-1	TRBJ1-1	TGCGCCAGCAGCTTGTCCGGGTCACCTGAAGCTTTCTTT	CASSLSGSPEAFF
.	.	TRBV18	TRBJ1-2	TGTGCCAGCTCACCAAGGGACGGACCTAACTATGGCTACACCTTC	CASSPRDGPNYGYTF
few	TRBD2	TRBV6-5	TRBJ2-5	TGTGCCAGCAGTTACGCTGGAGCTCGGGAGGGGTCAGAGACCCAGTACTTC	CASSYAGAREGSETQYF
few	TRBD2	TRBV12-3/TRBV12-4	TRBJ2-2	TGTGCCAGCAGTTTAGGTTTGCTAGCGGGCACCGGGGAGCTGTTTTTT	CASSLGLLAGTGELFF
many	.	TRBV12-3/TRBV12-4	TRBJ2-5	TGTGCCAGCACCTTGTCGGCGGGGCTAACAGAGACCCAGTACTTC	CASTLSAGLTETQYF
.	TRBD1	TRBV3-1	TRBJ1-1	TGTGCCAGCAGCCATGCCCAGGGGGCCGCTGAAGCTTTCTTT	CASSHAQGAAEAFF
once	.	TRBV27	TRBJ2-7	TGTGCCAGCAGGGGCAGTAGCTACGAGCAGTACTTC	CASRGSSYEQYF
.	TRBD1	TRBV29-1	TRBJ1-1	TGCAGCGTTATTTCAGGGGGAAACACTGAAGCTTTCTTT	CSVISGGNTEAFF
many	.	TRBV18	TRBJ1-2	TGTGCCAGCTCACCACCGAGCGGGGGGCCGCTGTATGGCTACACCTTC	CASSPPSGGPLYGYTF
few	TRBD2	TRBV6-6	TRBJ2-3	TGTGCCAGCAGTTACGGGCGGGGGATAAAATCAGATACGCAGTATTTT	CASSYGRGIKSDTQYF
.	.	TRBV20-1	TRBJ1-2	TGCAGTGCTAGTCGCCAGTTTAACTATGGCTACACCTTC	CSASRQFNYGYTF
few	TRBD2	TRBV4-1	TRBJ2-3	TGCGCCAGCAGCCAAGAAGTAGCGGGAAACACAGATACGCAGTATTTT	CASSQEVAGNTDTQYF
.	TRBD1	TRBV10-3	TRBJ1-2	TGTGCCATCAGTGACCGACAGGGAGAACTTCATGGCTACACCTTC	CAISDRQGELHGYTF
few	TRBD1	TRBV29-1	TRBJ2-5	TGCAGCGTTGCAGGACAGGCGCAAGAGACCCAGTACTTC	CSVAGQAQETQYF
.	.	TRBV12-3/TRBV12-4	TRBJ1-3	TGTGCCAGCAGTTCGACAGAATCTGGAAACACCATATATTTT	CASSSTESGNTIYF
many	.	TRBV10-3	TRBJ1-2	TGTGCCATCAGTGTAAACCCGGACAGAGACGCGTATGGCTACACCTTC	CAISVNPDRDAYGYTF
few	.	TRBV20-1	TRBJ1-1	TGCAGCCCTGGAGGCGCTACAGGACACCTTGAAGCTTTCTTT	CSPGGATGHLEAFF
many	TRBD1	TRBV10-3	TRBJ2-5	TGTGCCATCACGAAGGGGGCAGGAGAGACCCAGTACTTC	CAITKGAGETQYF
few	.	TRBV28	TRBJ2-7	TGTGCCAGCAGAGGACCTTTAACGGGAGGAGGGGGCTACGAGCAGTACTTC	CASRGPLTGGGGYEQYF
many	TRBD2	TRBV20-1	TRBJ2-3	TGCAGTGCTAGAGATGGCGAGGCGGGAGGGCTGGATACGCAGTATTTT	CSARDGEAGGLDTQYF